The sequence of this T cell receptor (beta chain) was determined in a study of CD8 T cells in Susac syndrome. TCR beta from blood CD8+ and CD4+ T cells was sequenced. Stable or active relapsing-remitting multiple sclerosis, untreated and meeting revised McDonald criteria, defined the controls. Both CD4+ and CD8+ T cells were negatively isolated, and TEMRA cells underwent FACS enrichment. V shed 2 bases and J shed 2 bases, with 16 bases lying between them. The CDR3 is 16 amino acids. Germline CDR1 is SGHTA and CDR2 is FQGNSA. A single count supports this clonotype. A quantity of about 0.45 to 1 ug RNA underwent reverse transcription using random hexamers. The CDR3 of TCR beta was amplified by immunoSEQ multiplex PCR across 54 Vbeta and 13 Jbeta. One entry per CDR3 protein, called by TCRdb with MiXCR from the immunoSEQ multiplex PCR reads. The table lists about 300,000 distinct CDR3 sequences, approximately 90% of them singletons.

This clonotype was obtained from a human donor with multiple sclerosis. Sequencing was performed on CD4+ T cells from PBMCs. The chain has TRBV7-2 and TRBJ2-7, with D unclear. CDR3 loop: CASSLTPYEQTYEQYF. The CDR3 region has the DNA TGTGCCAGCAGCTTAACCCCCTACGAGCAAACCTACGAGCAGTACTTC.